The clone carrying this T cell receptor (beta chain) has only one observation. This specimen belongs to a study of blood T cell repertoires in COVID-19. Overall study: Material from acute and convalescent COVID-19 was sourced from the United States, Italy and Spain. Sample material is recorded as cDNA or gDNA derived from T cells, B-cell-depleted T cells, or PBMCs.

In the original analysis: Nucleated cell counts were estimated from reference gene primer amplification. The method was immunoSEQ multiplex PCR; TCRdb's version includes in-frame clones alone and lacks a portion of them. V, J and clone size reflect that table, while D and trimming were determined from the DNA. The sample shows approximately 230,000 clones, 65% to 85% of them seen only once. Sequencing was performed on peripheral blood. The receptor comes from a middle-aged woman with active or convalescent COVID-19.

CDR3 region: CASSLTLGPGNTIYF. Here the CDR3 DNA reads TGTGCCAGCAGTTTAACACTGGGGCCTGGAAACACCATATATTTT. This rearrangement joins TRBV28 to TRBJ1-3; weak D call: TRBD1 (5 bases). This CDR3 comprises 15 residues. The V and J ends lost 2 bases and 2 bases respectively, with 10 bases between them. CDR1 and CDR2 from the germline V gene are MDHEN and SYDVKM. Full variable domain (remainder filled in from reference TRBV28 and TRBJ1-3): DVKVTQSSRYLVKRTGEKVFLECVQDMDHENMFWYRQDPGLGLRLIYFSYDVKMKEKGDIPEGYSVSREKKERFSLILESASTNQTSMYLCASSLTLGPGNTIYFGEGSWLTVV.